This T cell receptor beta chain was profiled in a study of T cell responses to AZD1222 COVID-19 vaccine. The protocol was immunoSEQ multiplex PCR, while the TCRdb copy is restricted to in-frame clones and leaves out a portion. The sample has under 100,000 clones, over 75% seen once. From germline, CDR1 is SNHLY and CDR2 FYNNEI. After removal of 4 bases from V and 6 bases from J, the junction contained 5 bases not matched to a gene. The CDR3 length is 14 residues. The TCR originated in an adult in good health. The sample here was peripheral blood, taken on day 0 of AZD1222 vaccination. This chain connects TRBV2 to TRBJ1-5; TRBD1 aligns across 8 bases. The CDR3 sequence is CASSGQGQGQPQHF. The CDR3 DNA sequence: TGTGCCAGCAGTGGACAGGGGCAGGGTCAGCCCCAGCATTTT.